A single sample gave rise to the 17 T cell receptor beta chains below, sequenced in a study of PD-1 blockade in classical Hodgkin lymphoma. Using immunoSEQ multiplex PCR, the repertoire was profiled, and TCRdb retains in-frame clones only, with some absent. The sample includes tens of thousands of clones, about nine tenths of them seen just once. Every patient relapsed after autologous stem cell transplantation, and brentuximab vedotin exposure varied. The sequencing here drew on peripheral blood mononuclear cells (PBMCs), taken at baseline. The source is a human donor with classical Hodgkin lymphoma.

A few counts support this clone. The chain couples TRBV11-2 to TRBJ1-2; the D is unclear. V lost 8 bases and J lost 4, with 8 bases in between. The CDR3 consists of 11 residues. In germline, CDR1 is SGHAT, CDR2 FQNNGV. The CDR3 nucleotides are TGTGCCAGCTCCCCCCTCTATGGCTACACCTTC. Amino acids: CASSPLYGYTF.

The table lists this clone with a few counts. V is TRBV27 and J is TRBJ1-2; D remains unclear. CDR3 length: 12 amino acids. From germline, CDR1 is MNHEY and CDR2 SMNVEV (reference sequence). V was clipped by 5 bases and J by 1 base, with 5 bases between them. Here the CDR3 reads CASSPLNYGYTF. In DNA, the CDR3 is TGTGCCAGCAGTCCCCTTAACTATGGCTACACCTTC.

The chain links TRBV7-9 to TRBJ1-5; D is possibly TRBD1 (5 bases). V was clipped by 8 bases and J by 0 bases, with 14 bases between them. The germline gives CDR1 SEHNR, CDR2 FQNEAQ (reference sequence). The CDR3 extends over 15 amino acids. The CDR3 is CASGGGPNSNQPQHF. CDR3 sequence (DNA): TGTGCCAGCGGGGGAGGCCCTAATAGCAATCAGCCCCAGCATTTT.

The CDR3 DNA is TGTGCCATCAGTCCCGCCCGACAGGGCACCTACGAGCAGTACTTC. As protein: CAISPARQGTYEQYF. This chain joins TRBV10-3 and TRBJ2-7; 7 nucleotides agree with TRBD1. CDR1 is ENHRY and CDR2 is SYGVKD in the germline V gene. This CDR3 spans 15 amino acids. V gave up 5 bases and J gave up 2 bases; unmatched junction bases: 9.

This clone has a single count. This chain uses TRBV19 with TRBJ2-7; tentatively, D is TRBD2 (6 bases). V gave up 6 bases and J gave up 0 bases, with 6 bases separating them. CDR1 is LNHDA, CDR2 SQIVND, per germline (reference sequence). The CDR3 totals 12 residues. The chain's CDR3 is CASRAGSYEQYF. The CDR3 DNA reads TGTGCCAGTAGAGCGGGCTCCTACGAGCAGTACTTC.

The chain couples TRBV9 to TRBJ2-3; tentative D call: TRBD2 (5 bases). Trimming took off 0 bases at V and 1 base at J, with 9 bases between the two ends. Germline V gene data show CDR1 as SGDLS and CDR2 as YYNGEE. There are 15 residues in the CDR3. CDR3 sequence (DNA): TGTGCCAGCAGCGTAGATGTGGGAGGCACAGATACGCAGTATTTT. It yields the protein CASSVDVGGTDTQYF.

This chain uses TRBV28 with TRBJ2-2, with TRBD1 matching 7 bases. CDR3 length equals 15 residues. V dropped 6 bases and J dropped 6; count of bases not matched to a gene: 10. The V gene's germline CDR1 is MDHEN and CDR2 SYDVKM. This CDR3 is CASSLTGSGSGELFF. DNA of the CDR3: TGTGCCAGCAGCCTGACAGGGTCGGGGTCCGGGGAGCTGTTTTTT.

CDR3 region: CASSLQGSQNQPQHF. The CDR3, as DNA: TGTGCCAGCAGTCTGCAGGGATCCCAGAATCAGCCCCAGCATTTT. This sequence joins TRBV6-1 and TRBJ1-5; D may be TRBD1 (5 bases). V was clipped by 5 bases and J by 4 bases, with 15 bases between them. The germline CDR1 and CDR2 sequences are MNHNS and SASEGT. CDR3 length: 15 amino acids.

The J gene is TRBJ2-1, the V gene TRBV27; perhaps TRBD2 as D (6 bases). The CDR3 extends over 15 amino acids. V lost 0 bases, J lost 7 bases, and 13 bases lay in between. CDR1 and CDR2 (germline): MNHEY, SMNVEV (reference sequence). The CDR3 protein is CASSLSEGRDNEQFF. For the CDR3, the DNA is TGTGCCAGCAGTTTATCGGAGGGTCGGGATAATGAGCAGTTCTTC.

The genes are TRBV2 and TRBJ1-1, with D unresolved. Trimming removed 5 bases at V and 0 bases at J, with 7 bases between. Germline V gives CDR1 SNHLY, CDR2 FYNNEI. The CDR3 runs 13 residues. The CDR3 loop is CASSRDLNTEAFF. The DNA for the CDR3 is TGTGCCAGCAGTAGAGACCTGAACACTGAAGCTTTCTTT. Together with reference TRBV2 and TRBJ1-1, the CDR3 gives the full variable domain: EPEVTQTPSHQVTQMGQEVILRCVPISNHLYFYWYRQILGQKVEFLVSFYNNEISEKSEIFDDQFSVERPDGSNFTLKIRSTKLEDSAMYFCASSRDLNTEAFFGQGTRLTVV.

Here the CDR3 reads CASSQEVEGLANTGELFF. The CDR3 DNA follows: TGCGCCAGCAGCCAAGAAGTGGAGGGGTTGGCGAACACCGGGGAGCTGTTTTTT. The chain has TRBV4-3 and TRBJ2-2, with D possibly being TRBD2 (6 bases). The CDR3 is 18 amino acids. V was trimmed by 0 bases and J by 0 bases, leaving 14 bases between them. CDR1 is LGHNA, CDR2 YSLEER, per germline.

This chain uses TRBV7-9 with TRBJ2-3; TRBD1 agrees at 10 bases. Trimming cost V 1 base and J 6 bases; bases outside gene matches: 4. This CDR3 is 15 amino acids long. CDR1 is SEHNR and CDR2 is FQNEAQ in the germline V gene (reference sequence). The CDR3 DNA sequence: TGTGCCAGCAGCTTAGTCGGGACAGGGGACGATACGCAGTATTTT. This translates into CASSLVGTGDDTQYF. Supplemented by reference TRBV7-9 and TRBJ2-3, the full variable domain reads DTGVSQNPRHKITKRGQNVTFRCDPISEHNRLYWYRQTLGQGPEFLTYFQNEAQLEKSRLLSDRFSAERPKGSFSTLEIQRTEQGDSAMYLCASSLVGTGDDTQYFGPGTRLTVL.

V gene TRBV4-3 combines with J gene TRBJ2-7, with D possibly matching TRBD1 (6 bases). The germline V gene has CDR1 LGHNA and CDR2 YSLEER. The CDR3 totals 15 residues. Deletions cut 3 bases from V and 2 bases from J, with 14 bases between. As DNA, the CDR3 is TGCGCCAGCAGCCACGAATTTACAGGGACCTACGAGCAGTACTTC. This translates into CASSHEFTGTYEQYF.

The chain links TRBV5-1 to TRBJ2-5; D possibly corresponds to TRBD1 (6 bases). Matching the DNA end better, TRBJ2-7 makes the J call doubtful. This CDR3 contains 14 residues. In germline, CDR1 is SGHRS, CDR2 YFSETQ. In DNA form, the CDR3 reads TGCGCCAGCAGCTCCCTCGGTGGGGGCGGCGAGCAGTACTTC. Protein product: CASSSLGGGGEQYF.

The gene calls are TRBV5-8 and TRBJ2-3; D is possibly TRBD1 (6 bases). Trimming took off 2 bases at V and 1 base at J, with 14 bases between the two ends. CDR1 SGHTS and CDR2 YDEGEE come from the germline V gene. The CDR3 runs 16 residues. This chain's CDR3 is CASSFGQLGGTDTQYF. In DNA form, the CDR3 reads TGTGCCAGCAGCTTCGGACAGCTGGGCGGCACAGATACGCAGTATTTT.

The V call is TRBV15, the J call TRBJ2-1; 11 nucleotides match TRBD2. This CDR3 has 16 amino acids. The V gene end was trimmed by 1 base and the J gene end by 6 bases; junction bases not matched to a gene: 5. Germline-derived CDR1 and CDR2 are LNHNV and YYDKDF (reference sequence). The CDR3 reads CATSRVRTSGFNEQFF. The CDR3 region has the DNA TGTGCCACCAGCAGAGTAAGGACTAGCGGGTTCAATGAGCAGTTCTTC.

The rearrangement joins TRBV4-1 to TRBJ2-4, with 8 bases aligning to TRBD2. V lost 0 bases to trimming and J lost 8 bases; unmatched junction nucleotides: 12. Germline CDR1 and CDR2: MGHRA and YSYEKL. The length of the CDR3 is 17 residues. CDR3 sequence reads: CASSQDRLALLGDIQYF. The CDR3 coding sequence is TGCGCCAGCAGCCAAGATCGACTAGCGCTCCTAGGGGACATTCAGTACTTC.